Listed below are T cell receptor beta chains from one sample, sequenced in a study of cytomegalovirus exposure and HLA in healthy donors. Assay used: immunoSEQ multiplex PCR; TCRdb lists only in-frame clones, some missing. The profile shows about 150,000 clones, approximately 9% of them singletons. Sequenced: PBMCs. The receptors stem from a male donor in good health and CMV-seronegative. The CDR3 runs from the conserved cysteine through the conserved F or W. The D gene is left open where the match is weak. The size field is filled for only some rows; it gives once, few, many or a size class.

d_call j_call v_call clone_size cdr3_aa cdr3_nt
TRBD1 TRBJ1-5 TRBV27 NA CASSLTGAQPQHF TGTGCCAGCAGTTTAACAGGGGCTCAGCCCCAGCATTTT
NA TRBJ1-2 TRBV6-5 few CASSPQGSYGYTF TGTGCCAGCAGCCCGCAGGGTAGCTATGGCTACACCTTC
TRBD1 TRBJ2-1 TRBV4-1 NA CASSQGLMSGQGTSFF TGCGCCAGCAGCCAAGGGTTGATGTCGGGACAGGGGACCTCGTTCTTC
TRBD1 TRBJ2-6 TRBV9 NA CASSRGTGGSSGANVLTF TGTGCCAGCAGCCGAGGGACAGGGGGTTCCTCTGGGGCCAACGTCCTGACTTTC
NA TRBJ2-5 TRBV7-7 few CASSVGTKETQYF TGTGCTAGCAGCGTTGGGACAAAAGAGACCCAGTACTTC
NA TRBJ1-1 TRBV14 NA CARSQVLNTEAFF TGTGCCAGAAGCCAAGTCTTAAACACTGAAGCTTTCTTT
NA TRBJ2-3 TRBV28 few CASSPRPSGTDTQYF TGTGCCAGCAGTCCGCGTCCCTCAGGAACAGATACGCAGTATTTT
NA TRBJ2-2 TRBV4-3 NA CASSQSNTGELFF TGCGCCAGCAGCCAGAGTAACACCGGGGAGCTGTTTTTT
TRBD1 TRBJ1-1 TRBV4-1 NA CASSQGDRVTEAFF TGCGCCAGCAGCCAGGGGGACAGGGTGACTGAAGCTTTCTTT
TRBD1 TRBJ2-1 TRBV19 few CASSLQGANEQFF TGTGCCAGTAGCTTACAGGGGGCAAATGAGCAGTTCTTC
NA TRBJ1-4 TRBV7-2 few CASSLGQGAEKLFF TGTGCCAGCAGCTTAGGTCAGGGTGCTGAAAAACTGTTTTTT
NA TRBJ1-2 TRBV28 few CASSTDGTQDGYGYTF TGTGCCAGCAGTACGGACGGGACTCAGGACGGCTATGGCTACACCTTC
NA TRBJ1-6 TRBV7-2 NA CASMPAQGHSPLHF TGTGCCAGCATGCCAGCCCAGGGCCATTCACCCCTCCACTTT
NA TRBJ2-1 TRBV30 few CAWELVAEYNEQFF TGTGCCTGGGAATTGGTAGCGGAGTACAATGAGCAGTTCTTC
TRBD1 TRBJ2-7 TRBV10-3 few CATLRDRTYEQYF TGTGCCACACTAAGGGACAGGACATACGAGCAGTACTTC
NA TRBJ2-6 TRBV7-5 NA CARSLEGQGAHGANVLTF TGTGCCAGAAGCTTAGAAGGACAGGGGGCGCATGGGGCCAACGTCCTGACTTTC
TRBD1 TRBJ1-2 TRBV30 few CAWSEPTGGVYGYTF TGTGCCTGGAGCGAACCCACAGGGGGCGTCTATGGCTACACCTTC
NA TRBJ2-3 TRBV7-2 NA CASSPFPRGRSTDTQYF TGTGCCAGCAGCCCGTTCCCTCGAGGCAGAAGCACAGATACGCAGTATTTT
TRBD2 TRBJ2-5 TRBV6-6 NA CASSYWTSGEETQYF TGTGCCAGCAGTTACTGGACTAGCGGGGAAGAGACCCAGTACTTC
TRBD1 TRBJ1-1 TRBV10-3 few CAISEATGVGAEAFF TGTGCCATCAGTGAGGCCACAGGGGTTGGAGCTGAAGCTTTCTTT
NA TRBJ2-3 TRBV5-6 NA CASSTRLVSDTQYF TGTGCCAGCAGCACGCGACTAGTATCAGATACGCAGTATTTT
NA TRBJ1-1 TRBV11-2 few CASSSLGGRSTEAFF TGTGCCAGCAGCTCTCTGGGAGGGCGAAGCACTGAAGCTTTCTTT
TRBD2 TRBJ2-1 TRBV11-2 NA CASSKRGREYNEQFF TGTGCCAGCAGCAAAAGAGGGCGGGAGTACAATGAGCAGTTCTTC
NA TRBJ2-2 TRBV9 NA CASSVVGDTRELFF TGTGCCAGCAGCGTAGTAGGGGACACCAGGGAGCTGTTTTTT
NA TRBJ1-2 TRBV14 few CASSQEDMLGGYTF TGTGCCAGCAGCCAAGAGGACATGCTCGGCGGCTACACCTTC
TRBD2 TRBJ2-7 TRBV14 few CASSQRWGGEQYF TGTGCCAGCAGCCAACGGTGGGGGGGCGAGCAGTACTTC
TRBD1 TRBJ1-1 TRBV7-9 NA CASSPIRGQALSTEAFF TGTGCCAGCAGCCCCATCCGGGGACAGGCGTTGAGCACTGAAGCTTTCTTT
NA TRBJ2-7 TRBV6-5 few CASSYSIGAVSYEQYF TGTGCCAGCAGTTACTCAATCGGTGCCGTCTCCTACGAGCAGTACTTC
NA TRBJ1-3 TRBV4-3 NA CASSQEGHVSGNTIYF TGCGCCAGCAGCCAAGAGGGACACGTCTCTGGAAACACCATATATTTT
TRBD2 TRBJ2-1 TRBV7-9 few CASSLALTSGGENEQFF TGTGCCAGCAGCCTAGCCCTGACTAGCGGGGGGGAAAATGAGCAGTTCTTC
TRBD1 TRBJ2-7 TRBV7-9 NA CASGRDSPYEQYF TGTGCCAGCGGAAGGGACAGCCCCTACGAGCAGTACTTC
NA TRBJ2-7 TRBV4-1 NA CASSPTPGSQSYEQYF TGCGCCAGCAGCCCAACCCCAGGGTCCCAGTCCTACGAGCAGTACTTC
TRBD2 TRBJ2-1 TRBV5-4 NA CASSLPSSGSYNEQFF TGTGCCAGCAGCTTGCCCTCTAGCGGGTCCTACAATGAGCAGTTCTTC
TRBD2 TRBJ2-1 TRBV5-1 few CASSSSGGSNEQFF TGCGCCAGCAGCTCCAGCGGGGGGAGTAATGAGCAGTTCTTC
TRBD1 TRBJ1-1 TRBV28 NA CATHSGGAGNTEAFF TGTGCCACCCATTCAGGGGGCGCCGGGAACACTGAAGCTTTCTTT
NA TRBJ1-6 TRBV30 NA CAWSARSIISPLHF TGTGCCTGGAGTGCGAGAAGTATCATCTCACCCCTCCACTTT
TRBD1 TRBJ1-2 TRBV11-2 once CASSLDPGGGYTF TGTGCCAGCAGCTTAGATCCAGGGGGTGGCTACACCTTC
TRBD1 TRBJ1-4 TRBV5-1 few CASSLEGQENEKLFF TGCGCCAGCAGCTTGGAAGGACAGGAGAATGAAAAACTGTTTTTT
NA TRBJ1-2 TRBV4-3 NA CASSQQTQGTRYGYTF TGCGCCAGCAGCCAACAAACCCAGGGAACGCGCTATGGCTACACCTTC
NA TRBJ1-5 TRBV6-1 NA CASTSNQPQHF TGTGCCAGCACGAGCAATCAGCCCCAGCATTTT
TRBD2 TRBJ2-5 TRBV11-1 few CASSAGLAGEETQYF TGTGCCAGCAGCGCGGGACTAGCGGGAGAAGAGACCCAGTACTTC